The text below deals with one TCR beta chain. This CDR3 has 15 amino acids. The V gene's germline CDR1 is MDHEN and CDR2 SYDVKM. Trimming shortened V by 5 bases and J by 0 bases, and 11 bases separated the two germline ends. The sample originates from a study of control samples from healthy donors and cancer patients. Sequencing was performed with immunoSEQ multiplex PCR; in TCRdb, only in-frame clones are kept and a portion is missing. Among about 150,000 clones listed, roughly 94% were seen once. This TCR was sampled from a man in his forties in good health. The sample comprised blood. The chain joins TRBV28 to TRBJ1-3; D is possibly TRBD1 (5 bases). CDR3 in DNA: TGTGCCAGCAGTCCTGGGACCGTCTCTGGAAACACCATATATTTT. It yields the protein CASSPGTVSGNTIYF.